The following is a T cell receptor (beta chain) sequence with its context. The entry originates in a study of blood T cell repertoires in COVID-19. The data were produced by immunoSEQ multiplex PCR, yet TCRdb's version contains in-frame clones alone and is incomplete. The data hold under 200,000 clones, with 86% observed a single time. Germline V gives CDR1 SQVTM, CDR2 ANQGSEA. V lost 6 bases to trimming and J lost 0 bases; unmatched junction nucleotides: 1. The CDR3 runs 15 residues. V is TRBV29-1 and J is TRBJ2-1; 14 positions agree with TRBD2. The sequenced sample consisted of peripheral blood. This clonotype originated in a man aged 45-65 years with active or convalescent COVID-19. This CDR3 reads CSVGTSGSSYNEQFF. The CDR3 coding sequence is TGCAGCGTGGGGACTAGCGGGAGCTCCTACAATGAGCAGTTCTTC.